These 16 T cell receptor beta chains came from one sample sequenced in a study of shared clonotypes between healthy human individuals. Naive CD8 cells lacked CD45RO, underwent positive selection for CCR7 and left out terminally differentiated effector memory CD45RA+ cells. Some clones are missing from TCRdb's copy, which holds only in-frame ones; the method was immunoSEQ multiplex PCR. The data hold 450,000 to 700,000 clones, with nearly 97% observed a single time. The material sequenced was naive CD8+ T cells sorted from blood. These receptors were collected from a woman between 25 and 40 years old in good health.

CDR3 coding DNA: TGCAGCGTTGGAGGCAGGGCTGAAGCTTTCTTT. Translating it yields CSVGGRAEAFF. The rearrangement joins TRBV29-1 to TRBJ1-1, with a possible D match to TRBD1 (5 bases). The V end was cut by 4 bases, the J end by 6 bases, with 9 bases between. CDR3 length: 11 residues. In germline, CDR1 is SQVTM, CDR2 ANQGSEA.

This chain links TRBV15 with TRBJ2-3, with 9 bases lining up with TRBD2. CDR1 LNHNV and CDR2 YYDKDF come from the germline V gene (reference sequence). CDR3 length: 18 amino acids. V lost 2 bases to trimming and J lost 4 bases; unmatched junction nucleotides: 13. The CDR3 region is CATSRLNLAGDESDTQYF. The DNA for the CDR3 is TGTGCCACCAGCAGATTGAACTTAGCGGGAGATGAGTCAGATACGCAGTATTTT.

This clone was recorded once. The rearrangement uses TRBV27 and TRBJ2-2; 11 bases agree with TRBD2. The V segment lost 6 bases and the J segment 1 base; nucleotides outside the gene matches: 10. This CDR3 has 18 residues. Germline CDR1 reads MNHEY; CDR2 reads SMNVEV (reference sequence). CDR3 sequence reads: CASSRVGLAVRNTGELFF. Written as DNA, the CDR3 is TGTGCCAGCAGCCGAGTGGGACTAGCGGTTCGGAACACCGGGGAGCTGTTTTTT.

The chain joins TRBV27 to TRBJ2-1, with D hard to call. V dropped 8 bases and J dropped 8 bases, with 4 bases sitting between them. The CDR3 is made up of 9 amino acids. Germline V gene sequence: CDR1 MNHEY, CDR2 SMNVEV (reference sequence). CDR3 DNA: TGTGCCAGCGGCGATGAGCAGTTCTTC. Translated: CASGDEQFF.

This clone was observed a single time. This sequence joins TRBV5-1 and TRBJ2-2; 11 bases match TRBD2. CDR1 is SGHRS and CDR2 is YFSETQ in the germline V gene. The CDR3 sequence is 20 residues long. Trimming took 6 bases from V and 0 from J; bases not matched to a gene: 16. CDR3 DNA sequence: TGCGCCAGCACCGGATTGCTCCCGACTAGCGGGAAAACGAACACCGGGGAGCTGTTTTTT. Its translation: CASTGLLPTSGKTNTGELFF.

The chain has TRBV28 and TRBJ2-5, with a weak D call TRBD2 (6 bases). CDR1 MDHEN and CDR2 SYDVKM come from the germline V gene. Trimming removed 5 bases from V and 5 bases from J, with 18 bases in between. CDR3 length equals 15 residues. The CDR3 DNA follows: TGTGCCAGCAGTCTTTCCGGGGGATCGGGTGAGACCCAGTACTTC. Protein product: CASSLSGGSGETQYF.

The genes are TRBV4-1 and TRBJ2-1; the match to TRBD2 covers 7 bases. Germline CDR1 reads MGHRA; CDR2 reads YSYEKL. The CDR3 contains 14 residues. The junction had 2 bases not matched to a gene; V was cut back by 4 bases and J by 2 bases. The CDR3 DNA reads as TGCGCCAGCAGCCGGGAGGGTACCTACAATGAGCAGTTCTTC. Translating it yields CASSREGTYNEQFF.

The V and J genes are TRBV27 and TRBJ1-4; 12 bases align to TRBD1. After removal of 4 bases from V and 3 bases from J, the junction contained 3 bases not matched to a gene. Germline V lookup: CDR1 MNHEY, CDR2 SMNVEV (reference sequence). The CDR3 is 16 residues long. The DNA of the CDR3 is TGTGCCAGCAGTTCCCGGGACAGGGGGCCTAATGAAAAACTGTTTTTT. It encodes CASSSRDRGPNEKLFF.

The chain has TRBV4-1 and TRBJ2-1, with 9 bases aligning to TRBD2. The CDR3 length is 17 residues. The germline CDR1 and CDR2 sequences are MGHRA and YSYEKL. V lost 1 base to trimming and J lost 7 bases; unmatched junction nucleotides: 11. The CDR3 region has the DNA TGCGCCAGCAGCCAAGCGGGACTTAGCGGGAGAGTTAATGAGCAGTTCTTC. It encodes CASSQAGLSGRVNEQFF.

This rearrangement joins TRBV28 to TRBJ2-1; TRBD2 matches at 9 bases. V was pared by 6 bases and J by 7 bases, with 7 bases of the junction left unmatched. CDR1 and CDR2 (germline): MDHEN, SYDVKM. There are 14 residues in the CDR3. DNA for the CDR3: TGTGCCAGCAGCGTAGCGGGAGCGGGAAATGAGCAGTTCTTC. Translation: CASSVAGAGNEQFF.

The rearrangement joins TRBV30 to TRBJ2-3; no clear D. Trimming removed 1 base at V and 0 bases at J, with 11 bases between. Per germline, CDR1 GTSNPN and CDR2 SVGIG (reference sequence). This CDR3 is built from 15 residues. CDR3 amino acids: CAWSEGFGSTDTQYF. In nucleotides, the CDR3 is TGTGCCTGGAGTGAGGGATTCGGGAGCACAGATACGCAGTATTTT.

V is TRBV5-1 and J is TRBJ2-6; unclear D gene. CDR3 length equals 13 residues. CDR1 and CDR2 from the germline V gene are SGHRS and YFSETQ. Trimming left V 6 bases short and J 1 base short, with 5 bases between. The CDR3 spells CASIGSGANVLTF. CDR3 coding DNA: TGCGCCAGCATAGGGTCTGGGGCCAACGTCCTGACTTTC.

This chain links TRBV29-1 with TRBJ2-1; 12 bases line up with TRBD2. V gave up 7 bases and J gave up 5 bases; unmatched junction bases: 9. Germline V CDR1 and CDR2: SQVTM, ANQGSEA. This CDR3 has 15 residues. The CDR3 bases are TGCAGCGCAAACTTTGGACTAGCGGGGAACAATGAGCAGTTCTTC. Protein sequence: CSANFGLAGNNEQFF.

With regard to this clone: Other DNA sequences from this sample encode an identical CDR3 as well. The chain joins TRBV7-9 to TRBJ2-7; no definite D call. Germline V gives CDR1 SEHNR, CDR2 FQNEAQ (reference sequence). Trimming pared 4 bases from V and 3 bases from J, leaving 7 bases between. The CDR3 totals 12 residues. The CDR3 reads CASSSLSYEQYF. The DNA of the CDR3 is TGTGCCAGCAGCTCCCTCAGCTACGAGCAGTACTTC.

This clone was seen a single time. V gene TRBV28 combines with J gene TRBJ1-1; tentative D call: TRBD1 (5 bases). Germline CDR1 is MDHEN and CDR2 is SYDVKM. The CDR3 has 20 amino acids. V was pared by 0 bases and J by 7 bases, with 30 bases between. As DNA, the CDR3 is TGTGCCAGCAGTTTATGCAAGGGAGGGCCCAGGGCGATATGCGGGGTTGAAGCTTTCTTT. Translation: CASSLCKGGPRAICGVEAFF.

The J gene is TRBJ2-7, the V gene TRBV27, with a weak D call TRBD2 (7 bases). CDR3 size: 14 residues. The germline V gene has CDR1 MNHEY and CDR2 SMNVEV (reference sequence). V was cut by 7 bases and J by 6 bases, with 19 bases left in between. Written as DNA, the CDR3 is TGTGCCAGCACGCAAAGGGGGGGGTGGGGCGAGCAGTACTTC. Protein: CASTQRGGWGEQYF.